This T cell receptor beta chain is drawn from a study of T cells in Graves' hyperthyroidism and ophthalmopathy. Study-wide findings and caveats: Blood also carried most thyroid clonotypes expanded above 0.001.

About this clonotype itself: The antigen is undetermined.

V was clipped by 4 bases and J by 7 bases, with 17 bases between them. Looked up from germline, CDR1 is ENHRY and CDR2 is SYGVKD. There are 15 residues in the CDR3. It was RNA transcripts that yielded the amplified TCR beta CDR3 regions. During a first-round RT-PCR of the TCR CDR3, the HTBI primer set was used. TCRdb used MiXCR to reprocess the multiplex PCR reads, holding one entry per CDR3 protein. The sample contains under 350,000 distinct CDR3 sequences, 18% of which appear only once. The chain combines TRBV10-3 with TRBJ2-4, with D perhaps being TRBD1 or TRBD2 (5 bases each). This clonotype was obtained from a woman aged 45-59 years with Graves' hyperthyroidism. The sequenced sample consisted of blood. The CDR3 sequence is CAISGSGRPGNIQYF. In DNA, the CDR3 is TGTGCCATCAGTGGGTCGGGACGACCCGGGAACATTCAGTACTTC.